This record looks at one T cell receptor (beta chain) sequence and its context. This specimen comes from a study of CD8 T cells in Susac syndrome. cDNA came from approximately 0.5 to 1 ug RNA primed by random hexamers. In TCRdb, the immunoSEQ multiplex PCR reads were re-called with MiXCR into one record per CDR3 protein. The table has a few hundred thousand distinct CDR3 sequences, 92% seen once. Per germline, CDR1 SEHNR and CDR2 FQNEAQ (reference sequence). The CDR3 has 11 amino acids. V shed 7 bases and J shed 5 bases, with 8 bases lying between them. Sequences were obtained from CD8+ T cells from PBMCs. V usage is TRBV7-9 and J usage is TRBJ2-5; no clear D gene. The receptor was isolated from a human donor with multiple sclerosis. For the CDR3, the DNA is TGTGCCAGCACCCCTTTGGAGACCCAGTACTTC. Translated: CASTPLETQYF.